Listed below are T cell receptor beta chains from one sample, sequenced in a study of Graves' ophthalmopathy and Graves' hyperthyroidism. TCRdb redid the calling of the multiplex PCR reads with MiXCR, one entry per CDR3 protein. The data show about 660,000 distinct CDR3 sequences, roughly 39% seen once. Material: peripheral blood. The receptors originated from an adult man with Graves' ophthalmopathy. Each CDR3 is given with its conserved first and last residue. The D gene is left open where the match is weak. The size entry is marked missing in some rows and otherwise reads once, few, many or a size class.

size	V	J	D	CDR3	DNA
few	TRBV2	TRBJ2-7	TRBD1	CASRGTGGGEQYF	TGTGCCAGCAGAGGGACAGGGGGCGGCGAGCAGTACTTC
many	TRBV7-9	TRBJ2-5	TRBD1	CASSPDRAIQETQYF	TGTGCCAGCAGCCCTGACAGGGCTATACAAGAGACCCAGTACTTC
.	TRBV5-1	TRBJ1-2	.	CASSLVPVGGAASGYTF	TGCGCCAGCAGCTTGGTTCCGGTCGGGGGAGCAGCGTCGGGCTACACCTTC
many	TRBV4-1	TRBJ2-7	.	CASSQGPQTYEQYF	TGCGCCAGCAGCCAAGGACCTCAAACGTACGAGCAGTACTTC
once	TRBV11-1	TRBJ2-2	.	CARRDTGELFF	TGTGCCCGCAGGGACACCGGGGAGCTGTTTTTT
many	TRBV7-9	TRBJ2-7	.	CASSFSQVYEQYF	TGTGCCAGCAGCTTCTCTCAGGTATACGAGCAGTACTTC
many	TRBV7-2	TRBJ1-1	.	CASSPDKIEAFF	TGTGCCAGCAGCCCTGACAAAATAGAAGCTTTCTTT
many	TRBV5-8	TRBJ2-5	.	CASSFPGQETQYF	TGTGCCAGCAGCTTCCCCGGCCAAGAGACCCAGTACTTC
many	TRBV7-9	TRBJ2-2	TRBD1	CASSTQGASGELFF	TGTGCCAGCAGCACCCAGGGGGCTAGCGGGGAGCTGTTTTTT
.	TRBV15	TRBJ1-4	TRBD1	CATSSTGVRGREKLFF	TGTGCCACCAGCAGCACAGGGGTCAGGGGAAGGGAAAAACTGTTTTTT
.	TRBV29-1	TRBJ2-5	TRBD2	CSVGLAGSKETQYF	TGCAGCGTTGGACTAGCGGGAAGCAAAGAGACCCAGTACTTC
.	TRBV6-5	TRBJ1-4	.	CASSYGVNEKLFF	TGTGCCAGCAGTTACGGCGTAAATGAAAAACTGTTTTTT
.	TRBV6-5	TRBJ1-2	TRBD1	CASSYSGTGNYGYTF	TGTGCCAGCAGTTACTCCGGGACAGGAAACTATGGCTACACCTTC
many	TRBV7-6	TRBJ2-2	.	CASSLAKNTGELFF	TGTGCCAGCAGCTTAGCTAAGAACACCGGGGAGCTGTTTTTT
.	TRBV5-1	TRBJ2-1	.	CASSFGREDEQFF	TGCGCCAGCAGCTTCGGCAGGGAGGATGAGCAGTTCTTC
.	TRBV9	TRBJ2-5	TRBD2	CASSLGGDAGGQETQYF	TGTGCCAGCAGCCTAGGCGGAGATGCGGGAGGGCAAGAGACCCAGTACTTC
many	TRBV15	TRBJ1-1	.	CATQAARRLNTEAFF	TGTGCCACCCAAGCGGCCAGAAGACTGAACACTGAAGCTTTCTTT
.	TRBV9	TRBJ1-1	.	CASSPEAAEAFF	TGTGCCAGCTCACCGGAGGCAGCGGAAGCTTTCTTT
many	TRBV2	TRBJ1-3	.	CASAGGGNTIYF	TGTGCCAGCGCCGGAGGGGGAAACACCATATATTTT
once	TRBV2	TRBJ2-5	TRBD1	CASSEVGGQGKETQYF	TGTGCCAGCAGTGAAGTTGGGGGACAGGGGAAGGAGACCCAGTACTTC
many	TRBV7-9	TRBJ1-1	.	CASSLGHGGSEAFF	TGTGCCAGCAGCTTAGGTCATGGAGGTTCCGAAGCTTTCTTT
.	TRBV2	TRBJ2-7	.	CASSPPRNPTYEQYF	TGTGCCAGCTCACCACCGAGAAATCCAACCTACGAGCAGTACTTC
many	TRBV7-9	TRBJ1-4	TRBD1	CASSLGTGGSVKLFF	TGTGCCAGCAGCTTAGGGACAGGTGGTTCGGTAAAACTGTTTTTT
many	TRBV12-3/TRBV12-4	TRBJ2-7	.	CASRVQESYEQYF	TGTGCCAGCAGAGTGCAGGAGTCCTACGAGCAGTACTTC
many	TRBV29-1	TRBJ2-5	.	CSVIGYSNWGAHGETQYF	TGCAGCGTTATAGGGTACTCGAATTGGGGGGCGCATGGAGAGACCCAGTACTTC
.	TRBV25-1	TRBJ2-6	.	CASSQDFGVTGANVLTF	TGTGCCAGCAGCCAAGATTTCGGGGTTACCGGGGCCAACGTCCTGACTTTC
.	TRBV7-9	TRBJ1-4	.	CASSLAGAGQLFF	TGTGCCAGCAGCCTAGCGGGGGCAGGACAGCTGTTTTTT
many	TRBV7-9	TRBJ1-3	.	CASSPTASGNTIYF	TGTGCCAGCAGCCCAACAGCCTCTGGAAACACCATATATTTT
many	TRBV27	TRBJ1-6	TRBD1	CASSSGQAYNSPLHF	TGTGCCAGCAGTTCCGGACAGGCATATAATTCACCCCTCCACTTT
many	TRBV29-1	TRBJ1-4	.	CSATKTVNEKLFF	TGCAGCGCCACAAAGACAGTAAATGAAAAACTGTTTTTT
many	TRBV24-1	TRBJ2-2	TRBD1	CATSGATGPTNTGELFF	TGTGCCACCTCAGGCGCGACAGGGCCAACTAACACCGGGGAGCTGTTTTTT
many	TRBV6-1	TRBJ1-5	TRBD1	CASYPGTGNQPQHF	TGTGCCAGTTATCCCGGGACAGGCAATCAGCCCCAGCATTTT
many	TRBV2	TRBJ1-1	.	CASNEEKNTEAFF	TGTGCCAGCAACGAGGAAAAGAACACTGAAGCTTTCTTT
many	TRBV4-1	TRBJ1-5	.	CASSQDPRDGQPQHF	TGCGCCAGCAGCCAAGATCCCAGGGACGGTCAGCCCCAGCATTTT
.	TRBV5-4	TRBJ2-5	.	CASSSIRGKETQYF	TGTGCCAGCAGCTCCATCAGGGGCAAAGAGACCCAGTACTTC
many	TRBV7-9	TRBJ2-5	TRBD2	CASSLGGGRSETQYF	TGTGCCAGCAGCTTAGGGGGCGGGAGATCTGAGACCCAGTACTTC
many	TRBV24-1	TRBJ1-5	.	CATSGAGPGNQPQHF	TGTGCCACCAGTGGCGCAGGGCCCGGCAATCAGCCCCAGCATTTT
many	TRBV2	TRBJ1-4	.	CASSADRNNEKLFF	TGTGCCAGCAGTGCTGACAGAAATAATGAAAAACTGTTTTTT
.	TRBV24-1	TRBJ2-5	.	CATSEPGRGKVETQYF	TGTGCCACCAGTGAACCTGGACGCGGAAAGGTAGAGACCCAGTACTTC
.	TRBV5-1	TRBJ2-7	TRBD1	CASSLMGTGVEQYF	TGTGCCAGCAGCTTGATGGGGACAGGGGTCGAGCAGTACTTC
.	TRBV19	TRBJ1-1	.	CASRITDDLNTEAFF	TGTGCCAGTAGAATTACCGACGACTTGAACACTGAAGCTTTCTTT
.	TRBV7-7	TRBJ2-5	TRBD1	CASSATTGGGETQYF	TGTGCTAGCAGCGCCACGACAGGGGGCGGAGAGACCCAGTACTTC
few	TRBV5-1	TRBJ1-5	.	CASSLSGTAYQPQHF	TGCGCCAGCAGCTTATCCGGGACCGCATATCAGCCCCAGCATTTT
.	TRBV29-1	TRBJ1-4	TRBD1	CSGRRGPGEKLFF	TGCAGCGGGCGTAGGGGGCCTGGGGAAAAACTGTTTTTT
.	TRBV9	TRBJ1-1	.	CASSVAWGQGAFF	TGTGCCAGCAGCGTAGCTTGGGGTCAGGGCGCTTTCTTT
few	TRBV5-4	TRBJ2-7	.	CASGLGGASSYEQYF	TGTGCCAGCGGTCTTGGAGGGGCGAGCTCCTACGAGCAGTACTTC
many	TRBV5-1	TRBJ1-2	TRBD1	CASSWGQVGYGYTF	TGCGCCAGCAGCTGGGGACAGGTTGGCTATGGCTACACCTTC
many	TRBV29-1	TRBJ1-3	TRBD1	CSVEDWTGASSGNTIYF	TGCAGCGTTGAAGACTGGACAGGGGCGAGCTCTGGAAACACCATATATTTT
many	TRBV19	TRBJ2-2	.	CASSKDGLANTGELFF	TGTGCCAGTAGTAAGGACGGACTCGCGAACACCGGGGAGCTGTTTTTT
.	TRBV10-3	TRBJ1-4	.	CASSAAGITNEKLFF	TGTGCCAGCAGTGCAGCCGGGATAACTAATGAAAAACTGTTTTTT
few	TRBV2	TRBJ2-7	TRBD2	CASRQGTSGRALYEQYF	TGTGCCAGCAGACAAGGGACTAGCGGGAGGGCCCTCTACGAGCAGTACTTC
.	TRBV29-1	TRBJ1-2	TRBD1	CSVAGTGEDYGYTF	TGCAGCGTTGCCGGGACAGGGGAGGACTATGGCTACACCTTC
.	TRBV7-9	TRBJ1-3	.	CASSLKAGSDGNTIYF	TGTGCCAGCAGCTTAAAGGCAGGGTCGGATGGAAACACCATATATTTT
.	TRBV29-1	TRBJ1-2	.	CSVEDEGGQEYRYTF	TGCAGCGTTGAAGATGAAGGGGGGCAGGAGTATCGCTACACCTTC
.	TRBV15	TRBJ1-6	TRBD1	CATSVGRTGHNSPLHF	TGTGCCACCAGCGTGGGCCGGACAGGTCATAATTCACCCCTCCACTTT
.	TRBV20-1	TRBJ2-3	.	CSARDWRDTQYF	TGCAGTGCTAGAGATTGGAGGGATACGCAGTATTTT
many	TRBV29-1	TRBJ1-1	.	CSGARDGNTEAFF	TGCAGCGGTGCCCGGGACGGGAACACTGAAGCTTTCTTT